Sequencing of this T cell receptor (beta chain) was carried out in a study of cytomegalovirus exposure and HLA in healthy donors. Germline CDR1 is MNHEY and CDR2 is SMNVEV (reference sequence). Trimming removed 6 bases at V and 0 bases at J, with 8 bases between. The CDR3 runs to 13 residues. Donors sampled were nominally healthy, though unrecorded immune exposures were likely. With 60 Vbeta and 13 Jbeta primers, the PCR was carried out. Generated by immunoSEQ multiplex PCR, the TCRdb table keeps only in-frame clones and is missing some. Here the sample spans hundreds of thousands of clones, 70% to 80% being singletons.

Sequenced material: PBMCs. The rearrangement uses TRBV27 and TRBJ1-1; D perhaps matches TRBD1 (5 bases). The receptor comes from a middle-aged man in good health and CMV-seronegative. DNA of the CDR3: TGTGCCAGCAGGCTGACAGTGAACACTGAAGCTTTCTTT. Translated, it gives CASRLTVNTEAFF.